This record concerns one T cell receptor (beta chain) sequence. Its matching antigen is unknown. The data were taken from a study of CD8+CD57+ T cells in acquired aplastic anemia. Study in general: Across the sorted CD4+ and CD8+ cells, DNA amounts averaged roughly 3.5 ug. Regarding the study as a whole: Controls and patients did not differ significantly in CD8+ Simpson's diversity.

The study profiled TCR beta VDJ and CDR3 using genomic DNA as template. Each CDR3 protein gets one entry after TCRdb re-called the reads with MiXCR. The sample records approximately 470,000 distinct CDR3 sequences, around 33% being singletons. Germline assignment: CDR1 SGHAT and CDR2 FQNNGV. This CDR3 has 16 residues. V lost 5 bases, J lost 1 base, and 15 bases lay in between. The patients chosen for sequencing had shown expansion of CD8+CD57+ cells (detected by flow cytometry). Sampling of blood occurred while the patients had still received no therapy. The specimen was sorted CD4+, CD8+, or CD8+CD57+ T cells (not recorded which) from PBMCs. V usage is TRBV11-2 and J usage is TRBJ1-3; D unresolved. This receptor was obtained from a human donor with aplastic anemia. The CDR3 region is CASSEMPFASGNTIYF. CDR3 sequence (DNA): TGTGCCAGCAGCGAAATGCCATTTGCGTCTGGAAACACCATATATTTT.